The 9 T cell receptor beta chains in this list originate from one sample, sequenced in a study of regulatory T cells in long-lasting Graves disease. Indicated time point: newly diagnosed GD, antithyroid drugs for less than 3 months. TCR sequences were obtained from RNA taken from PBMCs. For TCR beta, libraries came from iRepertoire HTBI primers and Arm-PCR of CDR3 regions. TCRdb fed the multiplex PCR reads into MiXCR, producing one record per CDR3 protein. This repertoire shows 420,000 or so distinct CDR3 sequences, 16% found once; its top ten account for around 23%. These data also featured in a second study, about T cells in Graves' hyperthyroidism and ophthalmopathy.

Sequencing used peripheral blood mononuclear cells (PBMCs), obtained at new diagnosis, from a patient treated with antithyroid drugs. These receptors originate from a woman between 18 and 29 years old with Graves disease.

This clonotype was seen repeatedly, ten times or more. V and J are TRBV11-2 and TRBJ2-1; TRBD2 might be the D (5 bases). CDR3 length equals 14 residues. CDR1 SGHAT and CDR2 FQNNGV come from the germline V gene. Trimming took off 3 bases at V and 3 bases at J, with 9 bases between the two ends. The CDR3 coding sequence is TGTGCCAGCAGCTTCGGCGGAGGCTACAATGAGCAGTTCTTC. Translation gives CASSFGGGYNEQFF.

Ten or more counts support this clonotype. The rearrangement joins TRBV28 to TRBJ2-7; 8 bases are a match to TRBD2. The junction had 10 bases not matched to a gene; V was cut back by 6 bases and J by 3 bases. This CDR3 is 15 amino acids long. Germline assignment: CDR1 MDHEN and CDR2 SYDVKM. CDR3 DNA: TGTGCCAGCAGCCACAGCGGGAGAGACTTCTACGAGCAGTACTTC. Its translation is CASSHSGRDFYEQYF.

Notes on this clonotype: The CDR3 does not close with the conserved phenylalanine or tryptophan, likely indicating a read error. V and J are TRBV15 and TRBJ2-7; TRBD2 matches at 8 bases. The junction had 18 bases not matched to a gene; V was cut back by 1 base and J by 4 bases. The CDR3 covers 19 residues. The germline V gene encodes CDR1 LNHNV and CDR2 YYDKDF (reference sequence). CDR3 sequence reads: CATSRGPSQRSGRGYEQYL. Here the CDR3 DNA reads TGTGCCACCAGCAGAGGACCCTCTCAACGGTCCGGGAGGGGGTACGAGCAGTACTTG.

With regard to this clonotype: This may be a read error: a much more frequent sequence differs by one nucleotide. The J gene is TRBJ1-6, the V gene TRBV7-9; 7 positions agree with TRBD1. The CDR3 is 15 amino acids. The germline CDR1 and CDR2 sequences are SEHNR and FQNEAQ (reference sequence). V trimming: 3 bases; J trimming: 9 bases; junction bases outside the gene matches: 8. In nucleotides, the CDR3 is TGTGCCAGCAGCTTGCAGGGGGGTCCAAGTTCACCCCTCCACTTT. As protein: CASSLQGGPSSPLHF.

The V call is TRBV15, the J call TRBJ2-5, with 9 bases lining up with TRBD2. The germline CDR1 and CDR2 sequences are LNHNV and YYDKDF (reference sequence). This CDR3 has 16 amino acids. After removal of 0 bases from V and 4 bases from J, the junction contained 6 bases not matched to a gene. The CDR3: CATSRDLAGRGETQYF. Here the CDR3 DNA reads TGTGCCACCAGCAGAGATCTAGCGGGGAGAGGAGAGACCCAGTACTTC.

To note about this clonotype: The junction differs from germline at one of its ends, possibly a read error. The V gene is TRBV6-9, the J gene TRBJ1-5; D perhaps matches TRBD1 (6 bases). From germline, CDR1 is MNHGY and CDR2 SVAAGI. CDR3 length equals 15 residues. As DNA, the CDR3 is TGTGCCAGCAGTTACGGGGGGCATGGGAATCAGCCTCAGCATTTT. Amino acid sequence: CASSYGGHGNQPQHF.

This clonotype was detected only a few times. This chain links TRBV7-2 with TRBJ1-1; no clear D. Germline lookup yields CDR1 SGHTA and CDR2 FQGNSA. The CDR3 has 12 amino acids. Deletions cut 4 bases from V and 6 bases from J, with 9 bases between. CDR3 amino acids: CASSSLRSEAFF. The DNA of the CDR3 is TGTGCCAGCAGCTCACTAAGGTCTGAAGCTTTCTTT.

The V call is TRBV6-1, the J call TRBJ2-6; no reliable D call. The germline V gene encodes CDR1 MNHNS and CDR2 SASEGT. This CDR3 comprises 12 residues. Trimming took 6 bases from V and 9 from J, leaving 9 bases between them. The CDR3 region has the DNA TGTGCCAGCAGGTCCTGGATCAACGTCCTGACTTTC. It specifies CASRSWINVLTF.

This clonotype turned up a few times. V is TRBV20-1 and J is TRBJ2-7, with TRBD2 matching 10 bases. Germline V gene sequence: CDR1 DFQATT, CDR2 SNEGSKA (reference sequence). Unmatched junction bases numbered 7, after V lost 2 bases and J lost 6 bases. CDR3 length: 14 residues. The CDR3 DNA follows: TGCAGTGCTAGACGTGCTAGCGGGAGCACCGAGCAGTACTTC. This translates into CSARRASGSTEQYF.